This entry describes one T cell receptor beta chain. This specimen belongs to a study of cytomegalovirus exposure and HLA in healthy donors. The PCR contained 60 Vbeta and 13 Jbeta primers. TCRdb's copy holds only in-frame clones and misses some; the assay was immunoSEQ multiplex PCR. The table lists about 110,000 clones, about 70% of them singletons. This TCR came from a female donor in good health and CMV-seronegative. The sample taken for sequencing was PBMCs.

DNA for the CDR3: TGTGCCAGCAGTGGAAAGACAGGGATCTCCTACGAGCAGTACTTC. Translated, it gives CASSGKTGISYEQYF. The chain combines TRBV28 with TRBJ2-7, with 7 bases that match TRBD1. Germline assignment: CDR1 MDHEN and CDR2 SYDVKM. This CDR3 has 15 amino acids. The V and J ends lost 5 bases and 0 bases, in that order; junction bases with no gene match: 7.